The source of this T cell receptor beta chain is a study of T-cell memory formation after mild COVID-19. Study-level findings and limits: Most CD4+ clones that shrank were in CM and EM, while CD8+ ones turned up in EMRA. Clones that shrank (day 15 to 85) were balanced CD4/CD8, whereas later expanders leaned CD4+.

TCRdb re-called the 5' RACE reads through MiXCR, storing one row per CDR3 protein. The profile shows about 210,000 distinct CDR3 sequences, about 10% of them singletons. Deletions cut 4 bases from V and 5 bases from J, with 17 bases between. From germline, CDR1 is MNHEY and CDR2 SMNVEV (reference sequence). The CDR3 spans 16 residues. This clonotype has a count of ten or more. Its antigen is undetermined. This chain links TRBV27 with TRBJ2-2, with D maybe TRBD1 (5 bases). The TCR originated in a man younger than 30 who had mild COVID-19 (a few samples of this study predate the infection). Cell type and time point are not known. Sequencing was carried out using PBMCs or a T cell subset sorted from them (not recorded which). CDR3 loop: CASSSRGDRITGELFF. CDR3 nucleotide sequence: TGTGCCAGCAGTTCGCGTGGAGACAGAATAACCGGGGAGCTGTTTTTT.